The 21 T cell receptor beta chains below come from one sample, sequenced in a study of cytomegalovirus exposure and HLA in healthy donors. The PCR ran on 60 Vbeta and 13 Jbeta primers. Profiling relied on immunoSEQ multiplex PCR, and the TCRdb table lists in-frame clones only, not all of them. The sample yields 150,000 to 200,000 clones, around 75% seen once. Material: PBMCs. These receptors came from a young woman in good health and CMV-seronegative.

In its sample, this clone was seen a few times. This sequence joins TRBV29-1 and TRBJ1-4; 7 bases fit TRBD1. The germline gives CDR1 SQVTM, CDR2 ANQGSEA. The length of the CDR3 is 15 residues. V trimming: 6 bases; J trimming: 5 bases; junction bases outside the gene matches: 12. CDR3 sequence reads: CSVGLTGTVNEKLFF. CDR3 bases: TGCAGCGTGGGCCTGACAGGGACTGTAAATGAAAAACTGTTTTTT.

The sample holds a few counts of this clone. The gene calls are TRBV25-1 and TRBJ1-3; 7 nucleotides align to TRBD1. This CDR3 is 16 amino acids long. Germline V gives CDR1 MGHDK, CDR2 SYGVNS. Trimming cost V 3 bases and J 2 bases; bases outside gene matches: 7. CDR3 protein: CASSDSAGGTGNTIYF. DNA of the CDR3: TGTGCCAGCAGTGATTCGGCAGGGGGAACTGGAAACACCATATATTTT.

The chain couples TRBV5-1 to TRBJ2-5; 8 bases fit TRBD2. TRBJ2-7 explains the end of the DNA better; the J call may be wrong. Germline loops: CDR1 SGHRS, CDR2 YFSETQ. The CDR3 spans 15 residues. The CDR3 loop is CASSTGSGGSYEQYF. The CDR3 DNA sequence: TGCGCCAGCAGCACGGGGTCGGGAGGGTCCTACGAGCAGTACTTC.

The sample holds a few counts of this clone. V gene TRBV11-2 combines with J gene TRBJ1-2, with TRBD1 as a possible D gene (5 bases). Germline CDR1 SGHAT, CDR2 FQNNGV. The ends were cut back, 2 bases at V and 5 bases at J, with 6 bases in the middle. This CDR3 is 12 amino acids long. CDR3 nucleotides: TGTGCCAGCAGCTTAAGGGGTTATGGCTACACCTTC. Translated, it gives CASSLRGYGYTF.

V and J are TRBV6-1 and TRBJ1-5; D is uncertain. From germline, CDR1 is MNHNS and CDR2 SASEGT. This CDR3 region has 13 residues. Trimming took off 3 bases at V and 0 bases at J, with 3 bases between the two ends. CDR3 DNA sequence: TGTGCCAGCAGTGACATTAGCAATCAGCCCCAGCATTTT. It yields the protein CASSDISNQPQHF.

CDR3 region: CASSHGTGGGYSKNIQYF. The CDR3 DNA follows: TGCGCCAGCAGCCACGGGACAGGGGGGGGATATTCCAAAAACATTCAGTACTTC. This sequence joins TRBV4-1 and TRBJ2-4, with 11 bases fitting TRBD1. Germline V gene sequence: CDR1 MGHRA, CDR2 YSYEKL. The V gene end was trimmed by 3 bases and the J gene end by 2 bases; junction bases not matched to a gene: 9. The CDR3 runs 18 residues.

The V and J genes are TRBV5-4 and TRBJ1-4; no definite D call. Germline CDR1 and CDR2: SGHNT and YYREEE (reference sequence). This CDR3 is built from 15 residues. Trimming cost V 0 bases and J 0 bases, with 6 bases left between them. DNA of the CDR3: TGTGCCAGCAGCTTGGCGGGGTCAACTAATGAAAAACTGTTTTTT. It codes for CASSLAGSTNEKLFF.

The chain uses TRBV5-1 and TRBJ2-1; 14 bases map to TRBD2. The germline gives CDR1 SGHRS, CDR2 YFSETQ. The CDR3 is 16 residues long. The junction had 15 bases not matched to a gene; V was cut back by 9 bases and J by 10 bases. The DNA of the CDR3 is TGCGCCACCGCTATCGGGACTAGCGGGAGTTTACACGAGCAGTTCTTC. Its translation is CATAIGTSGSLHEQFF.

V gene TRBV4-2 combines with J gene TRBJ1-4; D call uncertain. Germline CDR1 LGHNA, CDR2 YNFKEQ. The V gene lost 3 bases and the J gene lost 4 bases, with 3 bases spanning the gap. The CDR3 is 12 residues long. The CDR3 coding sequence is TGTGCCAGCAGCCAGAGTAATGAAAAACTGTTTTTT. Protein: CASSQSNEKLFF.

This clone occurred a few times. V gene TRBV5-6 combines with J gene TRBJ2-7; 9 bases match TRBD1. The CDR3 loop spans 14 amino acids. The ends lost 4 bases at V and 3 bases at J; junction bases unmatched: 5. Germline CDR1 reads SGHDT; CDR2 reads YYEEEE. CDR3 in DNA: TGTGCCAGCAGCCCGGGACAGGGCCTCTACGAGCAGTACTTC. Translated: CASSPGQGLYEQYF.

CDR3 sequence: CATSRDSGTGGYNEQFF. The CDR3 DNA reads TGTGCCACCAGCAGAGATTCCGGGACAGGGGGCTACAATGAGCAGTTCTTC. The gene calls are TRBV15 and TRBJ2-1, with TRBD1 identical over 11 bases. V shed 0 bases, J shed 3 bases, and the junction held 4 bases outside the gene matches. Germline loops: CDR1 LNHNV, CDR2 YYDKDF (reference sequence). The CDR3 is 17 residues long.

V and J are TRBV5-8 and TRBJ2-1, with 8 bases lining up with TRBD1. Germline assignment: CDR1 SGHTS and CDR2 YDEGEE. Trimming at V came to 4 bases and at J to 4 bases, leaving 7 bases not matched to a gene. This CDR3 has 15 amino acids. CDR3 in amino acids: CASSPIGTGYNEQFF. The CDR3 DNA reads as TGTGCCAGCAGCCCTATTGGGACAGGTTACAATGAGCAGTTCTTC.

This clone appeared a few times. The chain employs TRBV23-1 and TRBJ2-4, with D perhaps TRBD2 (6 bases). TRBV23-1 is an ORF, with its function uncertain. There are 15 residues in the CDR3. Trimming took 2 bases from V and 9 from J, leaving 17 bases between them. This chain's CDR3 is CASSQGNRWGGIQYF. CDR3 in DNA: TGCGCCAGCAGTCAAGGGAACAGGTGGGGAGGCATTCAGTACTTC.

This clone was recorded once. The chain joins TRBV6-5 to TRBJ1-2; tentatively, D is TRBD1 (5 bases). The CDR3 loop spans 12 amino acids. Germline values: CDR1 MNHEY, CDR2 SVGAGI. V lost 2 bases, J lost 8 bases, and 9 bases lay in between. CDR3 sequence reads: CASSYPGGGYTF. The CDR3 DNA follows: TGTGCCAGCAGTTACCCCGGGGGAGGCTACACCTTC.

The chain employs TRBV19 and TRBJ1-5, with a possible D match to TRBD1 (5 bases). The CDR3 length is 17 residues. Germline lookup yields CDR1 LNHDA and CDR2 SQIVND (reference sequence). V shed 1 base and J shed 0 bases, with 13 bases lying between them. CDR3 amino acids: CASSIGARAYSNQPQHF. The CDR3 DNA is TGTGCCAGTAGTATAGGGGCCAGGGCTTATAGCAATCAGCCCCAGCATTTT.

The rearrangement joins TRBV9 to TRBJ1-3, with 7 nucleotides matching TRBD1. The CDR3 totals 17 residues. The V segment lost 0 bases and the J segment 0 bases; nucleotides outside the gene matches: 6. Germline CDR1 reads SGDLS; CDR2 reads YYNGEE. The CDR3 coding sequence is TGTGCCAGCAGCGTAGAGGGGACAGAGTTCTCTGGAAACACCATATATTTT. Its translation is CASSVEGTEFSGNTIYF. Full variable domain (remainder filled in from reference TRBV9 and TRBJ1-3): DSGVTQTPKHLITATGQRVTLRCSPRSGDLSVYWYQQSLDQGLQFLIQYYNGEERAKGNILERFSAQQFPDLHSELNLSSLELGDSALYFCASSVEGTEFSGNTIYFGEGSWLTVV.

V gene TRBV4-1 combines with J gene TRBJ2-7; a possible D gene is TRBD1 (6 bases). This CDR3 comprises 15 residues. Trimming took 1 base from V and 3 from J, leaving 13 bases between them. Germline V gene lookup returns CDR1 MGHRA and CDR2 YSYEKL. The DNA of the CDR3 is TGCGCCAGCAGCCAAGGGCAGGGGCCCAACTACGAGCAGTACTTC. It codes for CASSQGQGPNYEQYF.

V usage is TRBV5-1 and J usage is TRBJ2-2; no clear D. V dropped 0 bases and J dropped 6 bases, with 12 bases sitting between them. Germline V gives CDR1 SGHRS, CDR2 YFSETQ. CDR3 length: 15 residues. The CDR3 loop reads CASSLGQVGAGELFF. The CDR3 nucleotides read TGCGCCAGCAGCTTGGGACAAGTAGGTGCCGGGGAGCTGTTTTTT.

CDR3 bases: TGTGCCAGCAGTGAAGGCAGGGGAGTATTCTACGAGCAGTACTTC. It specifies CASSEGRGVFYEQYF. The chain employs TRBV6-1 and TRBJ2-7, with D possibly matching TRBD1 (6 bases). The germline gives CDR1 MNHNS, CDR2 SASEGT. V gave up 1 base and J gave up 3 bases, with 13 bases separating them. The length of the CDR3 is 15 residues.

The chain recombines TRBV7-2 with TRBJ2-5, with a possible D match to TRBD1 (5 bases). CDR1 is SGHTA and CDR2 is FQGNSA in the germline V gene. This CDR3 comprises 13 residues. Deletions cut 4 bases from V and 3 bases from J, with 9 bases between. The CDR3 DNA reads as TGTGCCAGCAGCTCAGACAGAAAAGAGACCCAGTACTTC. This sequence encodes CASSSDRKETQYF.

V and J are TRBV5-5 and TRBJ2-1; 15 bases line up with TRBD2. Losses at the gene ends were 4 bases for V and 3 bases for J; bases not matched to a gene: 8. The CDR3 extends over 18 amino acids. Germline V gene lookup returns CDR1 SGHKS and CDR2 YYEKEE (reference sequence). DNA of the CDR3: TGTGCCAGCAGCCCAAGGACTAGCGGGAGGGCCGGCTACAATGAGCAGTTCTTC. It is translated as CASSPRTSGRAGYNEQFF.